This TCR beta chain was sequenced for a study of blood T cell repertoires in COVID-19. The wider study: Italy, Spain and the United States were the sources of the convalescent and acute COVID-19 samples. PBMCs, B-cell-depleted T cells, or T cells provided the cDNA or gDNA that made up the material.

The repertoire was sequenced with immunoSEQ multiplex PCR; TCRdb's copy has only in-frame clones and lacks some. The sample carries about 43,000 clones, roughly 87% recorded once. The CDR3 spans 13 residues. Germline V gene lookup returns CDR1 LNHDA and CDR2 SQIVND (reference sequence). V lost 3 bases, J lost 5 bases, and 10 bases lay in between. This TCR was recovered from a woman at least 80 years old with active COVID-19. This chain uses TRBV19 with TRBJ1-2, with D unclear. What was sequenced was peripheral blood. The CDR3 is CASSINIPYGYTF. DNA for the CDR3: TGTGCCAGTAGTATTAACATCCCTTATGGCTACACCTTC.